These 22 T cell receptor beta chains were all obtained from the same sample, sequenced in a study of Ad26.COV2.S vaccination and SARS-CoV-2 variants. The treatment here: roughly 19 received Ad26.COV2.S at low or high dose, single or two shots; about 5 received placebo; per-sample allocation not given. Specimens were obtained on day 63 following the first vaccine or placebo injection. Repertoires were generated with immunoSEQ multiplex PCR, while TCRdb's copy carries only in-frame clones and drops some. The table lists roughly 500,000 clones, 80% to 90% of them singletons, with over 2% in the top ten. Specimen: peripheral blood, collected in a trial of Ad26.COV2.S vaccine versus placebo. These receptors all come from a person between 18 and 65 years old who received the Ad26.COV2.S COVID-19 vaccine or a placebo.

V usage is TRBV7-9 and J usage is TRBJ2-5; D might be TRBD1 (5 bases). The V end was cut by 2 bases, the J end by 5 bases, with 18 bases between. CDR3 length equals 16 residues. Germline V gives CDR1 SEHNR, CDR2 FQNEAQ (reference sequence). The CDR3 coding sequence is TGTGCCAGCAGCTTACTCTACAGGCCGCCGGTCGAGACCCAGTACTTC. Residues: CASSLLYRPPVETQYF.

The chain links TRBV6-1 to TRBJ2-7, with D unresolved. The CDR3 is 14 amino acids. The V and J ends lost 3 bases and 7 bases respectively, with 16 bases between them. Germline V gives CDR1 MNHNS, CDR2 SASEGT. CDR3 bases: TGTGCCAGCAGTGACGCACCGCCGCCCCTTGAGCAGTACTTC. It specifies CASSDAPPPLEQYF.

This clone occurred once. This chain uses TRBV5-4 with TRBJ1-1, with 7 bases lining up with TRBD1. V trimming: 4 bases; J trimming: 1 base; junction bases outside the gene matches: 7. The CDR3 is 15 residues long. The germline gives CDR1 SGHNT, CDR2 YYREEE (reference sequence). CDR3 sequence reads: CASSPAGTENTEAFF. CDR3 nucleotides: TGTGCCAGCAGCCCAGCCGGGACAGAGAACACTGAAGCTTTCTTT.

This sequence joins TRBV7-9 and TRBJ1-5, with TRBD1 matching over 10 bases. CDR1 and CDR2 from the germline V gene are SEHNR and FQNEAQ (reference sequence). Germline trimming cut 3 bases from V and 2 bases from J; bases unmatched to any gene: 1. This CDR3 is built from 15 residues. The CDR3 protein is CASSLDRGGNQPQHF. As DNA, the CDR3 is TGTGCCAGCAGCTTGGACAGGGGGGGCAATCAGCCCCAGCATTTT.

The chain combines TRBV11-2 with TRBJ2-3; TRBD2 agrees at 10 bases. Looked up from germline, CDR1 is SGHAT and CDR2 is FQNNGV. V trimming: 1 base; J trimming: 1 base; junction bases outside the gene matches: 8. CDR3 length equals 18 residues. CDR3 protein: CASSLVFPSGGGTDTQYF. CDR3 bases: TGTGCCAGCAGCTTAGTGTTCCCTAGCGGGGGAGGCACAGATACGCAGTATTTT.

V gene TRBV11-2 combines with J gene TRBJ2-5, with 7 bases identical to TRBD1. The CDR3 runs to 14 residues. CDR1 and CDR2 from the germline V gene are SGHAT and FQNNGV. The junction had 10 bases not matched to a gene; V was cut back by 10 bases and J by 2 bases. CDR3 coding DNA: TGTGCCACCCACAACCAGGGGGTGCAAGAGACCCAGTACTTC. It translates to CATHNQGVQETQYF.

The chain couples TRBV5-1 to TRBJ2-1; D call uncertain. CDR1 and CDR2 (germline): SGHRS, YFSETQ. V was shortened by 0 bases and J by 9 bases, with 10 bases between the two germline ends. CDR3 length: 13 amino acids. The CDR3 region has the DNA TGCGCCAGCAGCTTGGTCCAGGATACTGAGCAGTTCTTC. Amino acids: CASSLVQDTEQFF.

The V gene is TRBV9, the J gene TRBJ1-1; tentative D call: TRBD1 (5 bases). V lost 3 bases to trimming and J lost 1 base, with 13 bases between them. Germline CDR1 and CDR2: SGDLS and YYNGEE. This CDR3 is 15 amino acids long. The CDR3 sequence: CASSAPGTANTEAFF. For the CDR3, the DNA is TGTGCCAGCAGCGCGCCGGGGACGGCGAACACTGAAGCTTTCTTT.

V and J are TRBV11-2 and TRBJ2-3; D ambiguous. Germline CDR1 SGHAT, CDR2 FQNNGV. The germline V and J ends were trimmed by 4 bases and 0 bases, with 11 bases remaining between them. CDR3 length: 15 residues. The CDR3 DNA is TGTGCCAGCAGCTCCCGGCCCGGGAGCACAGATACGCAGTATTTT. Translation gives CASSSRPGSTDTQYF.

The V call is TRBV27, the J call TRBJ1-1, with 7 positions matching TRBD1. The CDR3 totals 14 residues. The V and J ends lost 6 bases and 4 bases, in that order; junction bases with no gene match: 8. Germline CDR1 MNHEY, CDR2 SMNVEV (reference sequence). The CDR3 nucleotides read TGTGCCAGCAGGAGCGCGGGACAGACCACTGAAGCTTTCTTT. Translating gives CASRSAGQTTEAFF.

The chain combines TRBV30 with TRBJ2-2; 9 bases fit TRBD1. After removal of 1 base from V and 6 bases from J, the junction contained 9 bases not matched to a gene. The CDR3 runs 16 residues. CDR1 and CDR2 (germline): GTSNPN, SVGIG (reference sequence). The CDR3 sequence is CAWSAAGQGFAGELFF. In DNA, the CDR3 is TGTGCCTGGAGTGCCGCAGGACAGGGGTTCGCCGGGGAGCTGTTTTTT. Complete variable domain (other parts from reference TRBV30 and TRBJ2-2): SQTIHQWPATLVQPVGSPLSLECTVEGTSNPNLYWYRQAAGRGLQLLFYSVGIGQISSEVPQNLSASRPQDRQFILSSKKLLLSDSGFYLCAWSAAGQGFAGELFFGEGSRLTVL.

About this clone itself: In the same sample, other DNA sequences code for this CDR3. V and J are TRBV18 and TRBJ2-7; perhaps TRBD1 as D (6 bases). The CDR3 spans 12 residues. Germline V gene lookup returns CDR1 KGHSH and CDR2 LQKENI. The V end was cut by 2 bases, the J end by 4 bases, with 6 bases between. The CDR3 loop is CASSPGTYEQYV. CDR3 bases: TGTGCCAGCTCACCAGGGACATACGAGCAGTACGTC.

This clone came up once. This CDR3 is CAISESRGHSPLHF. DNA of the CDR3: TGTGCCATCAGTGAGTCTCGGGGCCATTCACCCCTCCACTTT. This chain connects TRBV10-3 to TRBJ1-6; tentatively, D is TRBD1 (5 bases). Germline lookup yields CDR1 ENHRY and CDR2 SYGVKD. Between the trimmed V and J ends, which lost 0 bases and 8 bases, there was a span of 8 bases. The CDR3 sequence is 14 residues long.

Here the CDR3 DNA reads TGCAGTGCTAGTACCCCCCTGGGGGGCTACACCTTC. It specifies CSASTPLGGYTF. This sequence joins TRBV20-1 and TRBJ1-2; D uncertain. Germline CDR1 and CDR2: DFQATT and SNEGSKA (reference sequence). CDR3 length equals 12 residues. The V gene lost 3 bases and the J gene lost 8 bases, with 13 bases spanning the gap.

The chain carries TRBV29-1 and TRBJ2-3; D is ambiguous. This CDR3 spans 14 amino acids. Trimming took off 5 bases at V and 0 bases at J, with 12 bases between the two ends. Germline V gene data show CDR1 as SQVTM and CDR2 as ANQGSEA. The CDR3 loop is CSVQTHFSTDTQYF. The CDR3 region has the DNA TGCAGCGTTCAGACACACTTTAGCACAGATACGCAGTATTTT.

The chain uses TRBV4-1 and TRBJ1-4; D uncertain. V dropped 2 bases and J dropped 5 bases, with 15 bases sitting between them. This CDR3 comprises 16 residues. Germline-derived CDR1 and CDR2 are MGHRA and YSYEKL. DNA for the CDR3: TGCGCCAGCAGCCAATTGCCCCGGGTCCGAAATGAAAAACTGTTTTTT. It encodes CASSQLPRVRNEKLFF.

The rearrangement uses TRBV15 and TRBJ2-3; D unclear. Trimming removed 5 bases at V and 4 bases at J, with 13 bases between. Germline assignment: CDR1 LNHNV and CDR2 YYDKDF (reference sequence). This CDR3 contains 14 residues. The CDR3 sequence is CATSSRAVADTQYF. For the CDR3, the DNA is TGTGCCACCAGCTCTCGGGCGGTGGCAGATACGCAGTATTTT. The full variable domain, with the rest looked up from reference TRBV15 and TRBJ2-3, is DAMVIQNPRYQVTQFGKPVTLSCSQTLNHNVMYWYQQKSSQAPKLLFHYYDKDFNNEADTPDNFQSRRPNTSFCFLDIRSPGLGDTAMYLCATSSRAVADTQYFGPGTRLTVL.

The J gene is TRBJ1-4, the V gene TRBV18; D remains unclear. The CDR3 length is 14 residues. V was shortened by 3 bases and J by 3 bases, with 8 bases between the two germline ends. In germline, CDR1 is KGHSH, CDR2 LQKENI. CDR3 region: CASSPLGPNEKLFF. CDR3 in DNA: TGTGCCAGCTCACCTCTCGGTCCTAATGAAAAACTGTTTTTT.

The chain employs TRBV29-1 and TRBJ1-2; D might be TRBD1 (6 bases). V lost 1 base and J 4 bases, leaving 13 bases between the germline ends. Germline CDR1 and CDR2: SQVTM and ANQGSEA. The CDR3 is made up of 14 amino acids. The CDR3 is CSVEVHREPYGYTF. The CDR3 nucleotides are TGCAGCGTTGAAGTGCACAGGGAACCCTATGGCTACACCTTC.

The genes are TRBV7-2 and TRBJ2-5; no firm D call. Trimming removed 4 bases from V and 5 bases from J, with 17 bases in between. The CDR3 covers 15 residues. CDR1 is SGHTA, CDR2 FQGNSA, per germline. Written as DNA, the CDR3 is TGTGCCAGCAGCTGGGCTCCGGCGGTTTTTGAGACCCAGTACTTC. Translating it yields CASSWAPAVFETQYF.

The chain uses TRBV5-4 and TRBJ1-1; D is uncertain. Germline V gives CDR1 SGHNT, CDR2 YYREEE (reference sequence). V was pared by 4 bases and J by 1 base, with 8 bases between. CDR3 length: 13 amino acids. The DNA of the CDR3 is TGTGCCAGCAGCCTGACTGGGAACACTGAAGCTTTCTTT. Protein sequence: CASSLTGNTEAFF.

This clone was counted a single time. The rearrangement links TRBV9 to TRBJ1-6; D not resolved. Germline loops: CDR1 SGDLS, CDR2 YYNGEE. V was trimmed by 4 bases and J by 7 bases, leaving 21 bases between them. CDR3 size: 17 residues. The CDR3 nucleotides are TGTGCCAGCAGCCCCCGCGCCAGTGGTAGGGCCAATTCACCCCTCCACTTT. It encodes CASSPRASGRANSPLHF. The full variable domain, in which reference TRBV9 and TRBJ1-6 provide the parts outside the CDR3, is DSGVTQTPKHLITATGQRVTLRCSPRSGDLSVYWYQQSLDQGLQFLIQYYNGEERAKGNILERFSAQQFPDLHSELNLSSLELGDSALYFCASSPRASGRANSPLHFGNGTRLTVT.